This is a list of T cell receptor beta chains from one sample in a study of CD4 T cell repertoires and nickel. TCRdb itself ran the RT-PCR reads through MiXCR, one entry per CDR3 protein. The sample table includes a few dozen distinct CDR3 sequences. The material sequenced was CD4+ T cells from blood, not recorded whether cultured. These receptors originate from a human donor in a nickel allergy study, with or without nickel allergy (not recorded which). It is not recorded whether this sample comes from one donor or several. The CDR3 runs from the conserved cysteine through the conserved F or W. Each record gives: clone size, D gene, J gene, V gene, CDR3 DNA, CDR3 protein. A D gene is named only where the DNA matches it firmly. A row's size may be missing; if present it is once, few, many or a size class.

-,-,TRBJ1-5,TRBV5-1,TGCGCCAGCAGCTTGGGCCACGACCGCCGTCCCTTTCAGCCCCAGCATTTT,CASSLGHDRRPFQPQHF
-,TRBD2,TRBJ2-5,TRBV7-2,TGTGCCAGCAGCAAAGAACTAGCGGGGGACAAGACCCAGTACTTC,CASSKELAGDKTQYF
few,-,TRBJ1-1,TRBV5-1,TGCGCCAGCATGGCGGAGAGGATGAACACTGAAGCTTTCTTT,CASMAERMNTEAFF
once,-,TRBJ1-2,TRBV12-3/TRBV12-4,TGTGCCAGCAGGGGCTTTCTTGGCTACACCTTC,CASRGFLGYTF
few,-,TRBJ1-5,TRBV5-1,TGCGCCAGCAGCATGAACGGTCAGCCCCAGCATTTT,CASSMNGQPQHF
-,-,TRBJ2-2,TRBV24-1,TGTGCCACCAGTGACCCCGGGACACAAACCGGGGAGCTGTTTTTT,CATSDPGTQTGELFF
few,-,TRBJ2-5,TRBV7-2,TGTGCCAGCAGCCCCCCCCCGCAGTTAGAGACCCAGTACTTC,CASSPPPQLETQYF
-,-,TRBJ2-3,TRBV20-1,TGCAGTGCTAGTGGGGCGGGGAACACAGATACGCAGTATTTT,CSASGAGNTDTQYF
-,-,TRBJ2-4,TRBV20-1,TGCAGTGCTAAACCGACTCCCGTGGCCAAAAACATTCAGTACTTC,CSAKPTPVAKNIQYF
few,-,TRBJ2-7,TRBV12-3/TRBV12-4,TGTGCCAGCAGTTTAGGGGGAGCGGGCCCCCCCTACGAGCAGTACTTC,CASSLGGAGPPYEQYF
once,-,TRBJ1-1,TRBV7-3,TGTGCTAGCAGCTGGACACCGAACACTGAAGCTTTCTTT,CASSWTPNTEAFF
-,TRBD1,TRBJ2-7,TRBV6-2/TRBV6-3,TGTGCCAGCAGCCCCCCCGACAGGGTCTACGAGCAGTACTTC,CASSPPDRVYEQYF
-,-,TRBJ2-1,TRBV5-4,TGTGCCAGCAGCTTGGGGGGGCCCCGGGACCTCAGCTCCTACAATGAGCAGTTCTTC,CASSLGGPRDLSSYNEQFF
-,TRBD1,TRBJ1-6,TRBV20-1,TGCAGTGCTAGAACTATCACAGGGGACCTTAGGAAATCACCCCTCCACTTT,CSARTITGDLRKSPLHF
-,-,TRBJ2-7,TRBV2,TGTGCCAGCAGGAACCTATACGAGCAGTACTTC,CASRNLYEQYF
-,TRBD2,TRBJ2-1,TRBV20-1,TGCAGTGCTAGATCTCTTACGGGGGGGGCCTACAATGAGCAGTTCTTC,CSARSLTGGAYNEQFF
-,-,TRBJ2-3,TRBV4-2,TGTGCCAGCAGCCAAGCCCCGGGTCCAAAAGGGGCAGATACGCAGTATTTT,CASSQAPGPKGADTQYF
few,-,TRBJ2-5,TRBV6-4,TGTGCCAGCAGTGACGGGCTGTCAGGACTCCAAGAGACCCAGTACTTC,CASSDGLSGLQETQYF
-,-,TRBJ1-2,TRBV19,TGTGCCAGTAGTCCCCCCGGGTCAGGGGCTGGCTACACCTTC,CASSPPGSGAGYTF